The 8 T cell receptor beta chains given below trace back to one sample, sequenced in a study of shared clonotypes between healthy human individuals (TCRdb year 2020). The method behind the library was the immunoSEQ multiplex PCR assay. Sourced from immuneACCESS, this table was stored by TCRdb with only in-frame sequences that have V and J called. A share of the clones is absent; for the studies checked, an unresolved V gene accounts for under half, and the remainder has no known explanation. In this sample the table shows about 320,000 clones, over 75% of which occur a single time. The top ten clones comprise 15% to 20% of the sample. The sequencing input was memory CD8+ T cells sorted from blood. What the cell subset or site label conveys for this sample: CD45RO+ cells pooled with CCR7-negative TemRA cells. Receptors were obtained from a man between 18 and 35 years old in good health.

The V call is TRBV4-1, the J call TRBJ1-2; the D gene is possibly TRBD1 (5 bases). The CDR3 contains 13 residues. Germline V gives CDR1 MGHRA, CDR2 YSYEKL. Between the trimmed V and J ends, which lost 1 base and 6 bases, there was a span of 9 bases. CDR3 in amino acids: CASSQVSGDGYTF. The DNA for the CDR3 is TGCGCCAGCAGCCAAGTGTCGGGGGATGGCTACACCTTC.

The CDR3 here is CASSPPAGDTEAFF. The CDR3 DNA sequence: TGTGCCAGCAGCCCCCCTGCAGGGGACACTGAAGCTTTCTTT. This chain joins TRBV7-9 and TRBJ1-1; perhaps TRBD1 as D (6 bases). V lost 5 bases and J 3 bases, leaving 13 bases between the germline ends. CDR3 length: 14 amino acids. Germline V gene data show CDR1 as SEHNR and CDR2 as FQNEAQ (reference sequence).

This clone was detected only a few times. DNA of the CDR3: TGTGCCAGTAGTATTGACCTCGGGGTCGAGCAGTACTTC. Translating it yields CASSIDLGVEQYF. This sequence joins TRBV19 and TRBJ2-7, with TRBD2 as a possible D gene (5 bases). With 3 bases removed from V and 6 bases from J, the gap between germline ends came to 12 bases. The CDR3 has 13 residues. Germline CDR1 reads LNHDA; CDR2 reads SQIVND (reference sequence).

This clone was observed a single time. The V call is TRBV7-2, the J call TRBJ2-7; 14 bases match TRBD2. Germline CDR1 SGHTA, CDR2 FQGNSA. With 5 bases clipped from V and 7 bases from J, the junction kept 4 bases outside the gene matches. This CDR3 has 14 amino acids. In nucleotides, the CDR3 is TGTGCCAGCAGCGTGACTAGCGGGAGGGGGGAGCAGTACTTC. It is translated as CASSVTSGRGEQYF.

This clone was picked up one time. The chain joins TRBV7-6 to TRBJ2-7; no clear D gene. CDR1 and CDR2 (germline): SGHVS, FNYEAQ. The CDR3 loop spans 12 amino acids. The germline V and J ends were trimmed by 5 bases and 3 bases, with 8 bases remaining between them. In DNA form, the CDR3 reads TGTGCCAGCAGCACTGACGGCTACGAGCAGTACTTC. This codes for CASSTDGYEQYF.

J is TRBJ2-2 and V is TRBV4-1; tentative D call: TRBD1 (5 bases). The CDR3 is 16 residues long. Trimming pared 0 bases from V and 5 bases from J, leaving 13 bases between. Per the germline V gene, CDR1 is MGHRA and CDR2 is YSYEKL. For the CDR3, the DNA is TGCGCCAGCAGCCAAGATCTGTCAGGGCGGACCGGGGAGCTGTTTTTT. It translates to CASSQDLSGRTGELFF.

The chain joins TRBV30 to TRBJ2-5, with 7 bases aligning to TRBD1. This CDR3 comprises 13 residues. CDR1 is GTSNPN, CDR2 SVGIG, per germline (reference sequence). The V gene end was trimmed by 2 bases and the J gene end by 3 bases; junction bases not matched to a gene: 3. The CDR3 protein is CAWSPGQEETQYF. As DNA, the CDR3 is TGTGCCTGGAGTCCTGGACAGGAAGAGACCCAGTACTTC.

The genes are TRBV27 and TRBJ1-5; TRBD1 matches 7 bases. CDR3 length: 14 amino acids. The ends lost 6 bases at V and 1 base at J; junction bases unmatched: 3. Germline assignment: CDR1 MNHEY and CDR2 SMNVEV (reference sequence). DNA of the CDR3: TGTGCCAGCAGATACAGGGGAAGCAATCAGCCCCAGCATTTT. Its protein product is CASRYRGSNQPQHF.